This entry lists 14 T cell receptor beta chains sequenced from one sample in a study of CXCR3-negative and CXCR3-positive naive CD8 T cells. General study results and limits: Researchers report that CXCR3-positive naive cells carry more hydrophobic TRB CDR3s than CXCR3-negative naive cells.

UMI labels and 5' RACE were used to prepare the TRB cDNA libraries. TCRdb reprocessed the 5' RACE reads and stores each CDR3 protein as one record, lacking DNA. The sample has approximately 100,000 distinct CDR3 sequences. These TCRs are of unknown antigen specificity. Material for sequencing was naive CXCR3+ CD8+ T cells from blood. Subset denoted: CD45RO-CCR7+CD27+CD95- naive CD8+ T cells expressing CXCR3 (TNR3+). These receptor sequences come from a human donor in good health. Some clones in this sample may be carry-over from other donors' samples.

This chain joins TRBV4-1 and TRBJ1-5. Germline-derived CDR1 and CDR2 are MGHRA and YSYEKL. The CDR3 is 14 residues long. The CDR3 loop is CASSQDRSNQPQHF.

The chain recombines TRBV7-8 with TRBJ2-7; TCRdb outputs TRBD2, but without DNA this stays unchecked. CDR3 length equals 13 residues. CDR1 is SGHVS and CDR2 is FQNEAQ in the germline V gene. This chain's CDR3 is CASSLGRRDEQYF.

The J gene is TRBJ1-4, the V gene TRBV14; TCRdb proposes TRBD1, but this gene call is untestable without DNA. CDR3 length: 13 residues. From germline, CDR1 is SGHDN and CDR2 FVKESK. CDR3 region: CASSLRQGLELFF.

J is TRBJ2-3 and V is TRBV7-9; TCRdb picks TRBD2, but there is no DNA to check that call. Germline lookup yields CDR1 SEHNR and CDR2 FQNEAQ (reference sequence). The CDR3 is made up of 16 amino acids. This CDR3 reads CASSGTRAGGTDTQYF.

The V call is TRBV28, the J call TRBJ2-5; TCRdb's D call, TRBD1, is unchecked because there is no DNA. Germline V gene lookup returns CDR1 MDHEN and CDR2 SYDVKM. CDR3 length: 16 amino acids. The CDR3 loop is CASSLRYRRLQETQYF.

This sequence joins TRBV21-1 and TRBJ2-7; the D call from TCRdb, TRBD2, cannot be confirmed without DNA. TRBV21-1 is termed a pseudogene. The CDR3 is made up of 15 amino acids. CDR3 in amino acids: CASSSSTSGIYEQYF.

The rearrangement links TRBV7-8 to TRBJ2-7; TCRdb picks TRBD1, but there is no DNA to check that call. The germline V gene encodes CDR1 SGHVS and CDR2 FQNEAQ. CDR3 length: 15 amino acids. The chain's CDR3 is CASSPGQGDFHEQYF. Complete variable domain (other parts from reference TRBV7-8 and TRBJ2-7): GAGVSQSPRYKVAKRGQDVALRCDPISGHVSLFWYQQALGQGPEFLTYFQNEAQLDKSGLPSDRFFAERPEGSVSTLKIQRTQQEDSAVYLCASSPGQGDFHEQYFGPGTRLTVT.

The chain couples TRBV11-2 to TRBJ2-1; TCRdb proposes TRBD2, but this gene call is untestable without DNA. The CDR3 is 15 residues long. Per the germline V gene, CDR1 is SGHAT and CDR2 is FQNNGV. The chain's CDR3 is CASSLSLAGDYEQFF.

This rearrangement joins TRBV7-8 to TRBJ2-7; the TRBD1 assignment by TCRdb is unverifiable without DNA. Germline values: CDR1 SGHVS, CDR2 FQNEAQ. CDR3 size: 14 residues. The chain's CDR3 is CASSSHLRGNEQYF.

The V call is TRBV7-3, the J call TRBJ2-4; TCRdb designates TRBD2, a call that cannot be tested without DNA. This CDR3 comprises 14 residues. CDR1 is SGHTA, CDR2 FQGTGA, per germline. CDR3 sequence: CASSLAGGQNIQYF.

The CDR3 loop is CASSSIARSYEQYF. The chain uses TRBV7-2 and TRBJ2-7. CDR1 and CDR2 (germline): SGHTA, FQGNSA. The CDR3 runs 14 residues.

The chain joins TRBV3-1 to TRBJ2-7. The V gene's germline CDR1 is LGHDT and CDR2 YNNKEL (reference sequence). The CDR3 length is 13 residues. The CDR3 is CASSPRIDYEQYF.

The chain employs TRBV19 and TRBJ2-2. This CDR3 region has 12 residues. Germline V CDR1 and CDR2: LNHDA, SQIVND (reference sequence). The CDR3 spells CASINSFGELFF. Full variable domain (remainder filled in from reference TRBV19 and TRBJ2-2): DGGITQSPKYLFRKEGQNVTLSCEQNLNHDAMYWYRQDPGQGLRLIYYSQIVNDFQKGDIAEGYSVSREKKESFPLTVTSAQKNPTAFYLCASINSFGELFFGEGSRLTVL.

V is TRBV5-5 and J is TRBJ2-3; TCRdb names TRBD1, which stays unverified in the absence of DNA. Per the germline V gene, CDR1 is SGHKS and CDR2 is YYEKEE (reference sequence). This CDR3 contains 14 residues. The CDR3 region is CASSFRGSTDTQYF.